This TCR beta chain appears in the sequencing data of a study of blood T cell repertoires in COVID-19. Study-level background: PBMCs, B-cell-depleted T cells, or T cells provided the cDNA or gDNA that made up the material.

This CDR3 spans 14 amino acids. Trimming removed 3 bases from V and 4 bases from J; junction bases left unmatched: 6. Germline lookup yields CDR1 DFQATT and CDR2 SNEGSKA (reference sequence). Libraries were prepared by immunoSEQ multiplex PCR; TCRdb keeps only in-frame clonotypes and omits some of them. The sample carries 200,000 to 250,000 clones, approximately 81% recorded once. Sample: peripheral blood. The sequence was collected from an elderly woman with acute or convalescent COVID-19. This rearrangement joins TRBV20-1 to TRBJ1-5; 7 nucleotides match TRBD1. As DNA, the CDR3 is TGCAGTGCTAGTGAACAGGGGCGGAATCAGCCCCAGCATTTT. It translates to CSASEQGRNQPQHF.